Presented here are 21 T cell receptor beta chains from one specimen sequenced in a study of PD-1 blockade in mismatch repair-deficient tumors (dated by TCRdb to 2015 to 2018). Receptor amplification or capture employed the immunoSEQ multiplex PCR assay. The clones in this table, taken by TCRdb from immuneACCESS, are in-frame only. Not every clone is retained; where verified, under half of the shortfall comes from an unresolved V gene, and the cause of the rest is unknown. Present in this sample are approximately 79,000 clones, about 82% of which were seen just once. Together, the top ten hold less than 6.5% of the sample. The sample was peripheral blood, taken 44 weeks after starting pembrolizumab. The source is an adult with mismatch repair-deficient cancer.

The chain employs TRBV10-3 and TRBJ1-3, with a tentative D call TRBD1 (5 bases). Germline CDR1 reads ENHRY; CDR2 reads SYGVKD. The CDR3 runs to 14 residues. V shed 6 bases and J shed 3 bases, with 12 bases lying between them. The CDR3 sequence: CAISERGDGNTIYF. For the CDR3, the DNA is TGTGCCATCAGCGAAAGGGGAGATGGAAACACCATATATTTT.

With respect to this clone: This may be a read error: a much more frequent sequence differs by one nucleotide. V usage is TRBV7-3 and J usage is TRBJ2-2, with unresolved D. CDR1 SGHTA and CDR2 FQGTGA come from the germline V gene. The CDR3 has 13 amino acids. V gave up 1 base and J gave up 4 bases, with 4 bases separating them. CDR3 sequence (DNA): TGTGCCAGCAGCTTAAGAGGCACCGGGGAGCTGTTTTTT. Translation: CASSLRGTGELFF.

CDR3 amino acids: CASSRRRQETQYF. The CDR3, as DNA: TGTGCCAGCAGTCGACGGAGACAAGAGACCCAGTACTTC. This chain uses TRBV6-5 with TRBJ2-5; D uncertain. The CDR3 sequence is 13 residues long. Germline lookup yields CDR1 MNHEY and CDR2 SVGAGI. The V and J ends lost 5 bases and 2 bases respectively, with 9 bases between them.

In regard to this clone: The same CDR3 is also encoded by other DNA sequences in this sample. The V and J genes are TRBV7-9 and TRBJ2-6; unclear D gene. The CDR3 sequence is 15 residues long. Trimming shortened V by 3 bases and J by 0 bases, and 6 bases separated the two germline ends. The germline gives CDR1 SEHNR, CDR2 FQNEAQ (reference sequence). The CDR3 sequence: CASSLVPSGANVLTF. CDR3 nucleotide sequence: TGTGCCAGCAGCTTGGTGCCCTCTGGGGCCAACGTCCTGACTTTC.

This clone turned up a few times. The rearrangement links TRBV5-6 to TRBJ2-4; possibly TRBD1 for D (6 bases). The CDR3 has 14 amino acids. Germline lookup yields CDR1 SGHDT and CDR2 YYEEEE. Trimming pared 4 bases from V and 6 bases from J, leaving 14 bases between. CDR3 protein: CASSPTGEGNIQYF. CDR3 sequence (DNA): TGTGCCAGCAGCCCGACAGGAGAGGGAAACATTCAGTACTTC.

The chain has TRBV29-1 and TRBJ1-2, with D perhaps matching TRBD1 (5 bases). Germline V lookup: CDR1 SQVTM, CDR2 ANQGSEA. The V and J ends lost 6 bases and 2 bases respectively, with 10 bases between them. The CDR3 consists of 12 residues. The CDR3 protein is CSVPRGNYGYTF. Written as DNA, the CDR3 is TGCAGCGTCCCCCGGGGGAACTATGGCTACACCTTC.

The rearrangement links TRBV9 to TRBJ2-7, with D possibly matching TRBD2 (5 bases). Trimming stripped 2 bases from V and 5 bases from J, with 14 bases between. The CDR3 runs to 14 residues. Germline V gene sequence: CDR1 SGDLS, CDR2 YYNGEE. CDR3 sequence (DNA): TGTGCCAGCAGCGTGGATAGCGAGCTTAACGAGCAGTACTTC. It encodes CASSVDSELNEQYF. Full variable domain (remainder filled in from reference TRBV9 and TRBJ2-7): DSGVTQTPKHLITATGQRVTLRCSPRSGDLSVYWYQQSLDQGLQFLIQYYNGEERAKGNILERFSAQQFPDLHSELNLSSLELGDSALYFCASSVDSELNEQYFGPGTRLTVT.

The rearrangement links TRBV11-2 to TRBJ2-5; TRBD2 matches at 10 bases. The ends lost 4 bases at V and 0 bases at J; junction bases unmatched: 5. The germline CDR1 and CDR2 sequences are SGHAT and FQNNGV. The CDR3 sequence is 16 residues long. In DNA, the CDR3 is TGTGCCAGCAGCTCCCCTACTAGCGGGAACCAAGAGACCCAGTACTTC. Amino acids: CASSSPTSGNQETQYF.

CDR3 DNA sequence: TGCGCCAGCAGCCAGGGGGGGCTCCTCTCCTATGGCTACACCTTC. This encodes CASSQGGLLSYGYTF. The V call is TRBV4-3, the J call TRBJ1-2, with D perhaps TRBD1 (6 bases). CDR3 length: 15 residues. Between the trimmed V and J ends, which lost 3 bases and 4 bases, there was a span of 15 bases. The germline V gene has CDR1 LGHNA and CDR2 YSLEER.

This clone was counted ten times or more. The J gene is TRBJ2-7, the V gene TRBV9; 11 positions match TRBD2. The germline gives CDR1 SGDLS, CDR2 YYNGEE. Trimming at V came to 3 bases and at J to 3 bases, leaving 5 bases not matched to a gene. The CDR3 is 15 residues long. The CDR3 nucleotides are TGTGCCAGCAGCGCTGCCGGGACTAGCGGCTACGAGCAGTACTTC. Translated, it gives CASSAAGTSGYEQYF.

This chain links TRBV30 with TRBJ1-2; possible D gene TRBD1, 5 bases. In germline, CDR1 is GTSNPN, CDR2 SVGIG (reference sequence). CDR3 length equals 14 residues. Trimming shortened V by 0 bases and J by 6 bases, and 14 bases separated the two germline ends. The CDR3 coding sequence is TGTGCCTGGAGTGTACGGGGGGATTCGGATGGCTACACCTTC. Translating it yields CAWSVRGDSDGYTF.

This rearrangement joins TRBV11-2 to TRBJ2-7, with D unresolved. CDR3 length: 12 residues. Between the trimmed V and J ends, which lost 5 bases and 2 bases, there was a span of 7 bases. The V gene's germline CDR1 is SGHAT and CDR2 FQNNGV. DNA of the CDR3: TGTGCCAGCAGCAGGGTCCCCTACGAGCAGTACTTC. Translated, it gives CASSRVPYEQYF.

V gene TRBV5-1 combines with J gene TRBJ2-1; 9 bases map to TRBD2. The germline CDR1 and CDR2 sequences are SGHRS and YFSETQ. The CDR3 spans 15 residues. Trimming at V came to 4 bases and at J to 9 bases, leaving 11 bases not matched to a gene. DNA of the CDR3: TGCGCCAGCAGCCCTTCGGGCGGGAGGGGTTTTGAGCAGTTCTTC. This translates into CASSPSGGRGFEQFF.

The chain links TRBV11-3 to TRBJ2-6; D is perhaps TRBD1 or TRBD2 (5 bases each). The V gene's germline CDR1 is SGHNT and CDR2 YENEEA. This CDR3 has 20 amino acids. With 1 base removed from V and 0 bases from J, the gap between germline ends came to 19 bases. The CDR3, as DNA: TGTGCCAGCAGCTTAGGTCGCGAGGGGCGAACTTTCTCTGGGGCCAACGTCCTGACTTTC. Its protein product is CASSLGREGRTFSGANVLTF.

CDR3 nucleotides: TGTGCCATCACAGTTGGCGGGAGGCCCACAGATACGCAGTATTTT. Protein: CAITVGGRPTDTQYF. The V call is TRBV10-3, the J call TRBJ2-3, with 8 bases identical to TRBD2. J was trimmed by 2 bases and V by 7 bases; bases with no gene match: 8. Looked up from germline, CDR1 is ENHRY and CDR2 is SYGVKD. CDR3 length: 15 residues.

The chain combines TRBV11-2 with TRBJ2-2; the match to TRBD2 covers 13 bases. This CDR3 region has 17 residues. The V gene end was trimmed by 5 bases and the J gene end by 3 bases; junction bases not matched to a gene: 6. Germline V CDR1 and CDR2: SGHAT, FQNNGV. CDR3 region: CASSGRTSGSDTGELFF. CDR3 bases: TGTGCCAGCAGCGGTCGGACTAGCGGGAGCGACACCGGGGAGCTGTTTTTT.

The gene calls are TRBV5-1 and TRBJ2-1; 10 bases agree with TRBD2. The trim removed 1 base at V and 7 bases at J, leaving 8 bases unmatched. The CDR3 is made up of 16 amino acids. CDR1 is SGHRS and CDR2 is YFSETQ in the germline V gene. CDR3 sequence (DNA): TGCGCCAGCAGCTTGATCGGGCTAGCGGGAGATAATGAGCAGTTCTTC. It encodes CASSLIGLAGDNEQFF.

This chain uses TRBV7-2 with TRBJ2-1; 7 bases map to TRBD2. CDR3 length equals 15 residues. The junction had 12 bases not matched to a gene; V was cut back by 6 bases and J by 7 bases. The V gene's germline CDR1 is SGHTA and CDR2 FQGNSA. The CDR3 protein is CASRPRDYSGNEQFF. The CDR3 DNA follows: TGTGCCAGCAGGCCCCGGGACTACTCGGGAAATGAGCAGTTCTTC.

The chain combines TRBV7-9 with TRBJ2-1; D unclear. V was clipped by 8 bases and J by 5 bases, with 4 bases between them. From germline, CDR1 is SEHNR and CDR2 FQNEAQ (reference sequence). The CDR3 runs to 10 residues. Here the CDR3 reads CASVNNEQFF. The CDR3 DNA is TGTGCCAGCGTCAACAATGAGCAGTTCTTC.

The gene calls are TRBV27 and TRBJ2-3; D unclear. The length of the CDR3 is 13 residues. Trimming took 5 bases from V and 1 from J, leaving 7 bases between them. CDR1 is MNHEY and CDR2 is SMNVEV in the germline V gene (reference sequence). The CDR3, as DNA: TGTGCCAGCAGTAGAAGGGGCACAGATACGCAGTATTTT. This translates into CASSRRGTDTQYF.

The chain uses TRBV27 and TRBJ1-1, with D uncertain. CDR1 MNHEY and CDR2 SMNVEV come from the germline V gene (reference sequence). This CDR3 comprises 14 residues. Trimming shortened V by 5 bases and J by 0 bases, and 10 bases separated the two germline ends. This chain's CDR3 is CASSPLWVNTEAFF. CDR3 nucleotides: TGTGCCAGCAGTCCGCTATGGGTGAACACTGAAGCTTTCTTT.